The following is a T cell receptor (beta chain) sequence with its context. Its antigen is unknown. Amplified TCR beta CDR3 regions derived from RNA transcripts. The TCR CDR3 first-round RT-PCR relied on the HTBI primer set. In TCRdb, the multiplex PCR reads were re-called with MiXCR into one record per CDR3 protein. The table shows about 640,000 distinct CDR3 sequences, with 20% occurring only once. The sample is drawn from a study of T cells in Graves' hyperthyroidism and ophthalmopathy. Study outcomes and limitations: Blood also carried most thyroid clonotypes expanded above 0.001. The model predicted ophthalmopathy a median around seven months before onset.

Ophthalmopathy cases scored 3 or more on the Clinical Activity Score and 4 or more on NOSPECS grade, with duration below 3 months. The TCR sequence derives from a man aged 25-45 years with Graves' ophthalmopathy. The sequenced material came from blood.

CDR3 sequence (DNA): TGTGCCAGCAGTTTACCCCGTAGGGGTGGCTACACCTTC. Its protein product is CASSLPRRGGYTF. The rearrangement joins TRBV28 to TRBJ1-2, with D possibly being TRBD1 (5 bases). Trimming left V 2 bases short and J 7 bases short, with 11 bases between. Germline CDR1 and CDR2: MDHEN and SYDVKM. There are 13 residues in the CDR3.